Detailed here is one T cell receptor (beta chain). This clonotype was observed a few times. Its antigen is unknown. Base qualities are not provided; no much larger clone lies one nucleotide away. After removal of 5 bases from V and 7 bases from J, the junction retains 9 bases not matched to a gene. Per the germline V gene (reference sequence), MNHEY is the CDR1 and SMNVEV is the CDR2. From cysteine to phenylalanine, the CDR3 is 15 amino acids long. The DNA shown is the 45-base CDR3, in frame from base 1. This sample was included in a study of T cell repertoires in cytomegalovirus infection (dated by TCRdb to the late 2010s). In the study overall: The peptide stimulations were aimed at well-studied HLA-B-restricted epitopes as well as recently identified HLA-C-restricted CMV epitopes, whose presentation resists viral immunomodulation. Donor HLA type was relevant to the analysis, because carriage of CMV infection together with the matching HLA type was indicated by public TCR beta signatures. The study at large found these results: Carriers of CMV infection plus the relevant HLA type were discriminated by the cumulative frequency of public TCR beta family members in the study cohort and in an independent roughly 370-donor cohort. The ex vivo response was dominated by HLA-C-restricted CMV-specific TCR beta clonotypes, and the single most frequent clonotype in two of eight donors was supplied by these HLA-C-restricted clonotypes.

Sample treatment or condition, as interpreted from the label and publication: in vitro stimulation with specific CMV peptide epitopes to enrich CMV-specific T cells. Sequencing took place on an Illumina HiSeq 1500. The public reads were reprocessed in TCRdb via fastp at Q25 and MiXCR, keeping in-frame beta chains. Every CDR3 protein is listed once, alongside the most common genes and DNA of its rows. In this sample the table shows roughly 920,000 distinct CDR3 sequences, approximately 31% of which occur a single time. The ten largest account for 13% of the sample. This receptor was identified in a human donor in good health (CMV status not recorded). Some clones in this sample may be carry-over from other donors' samples. Here the sequenced sample was cultured CD8+ T cells from PBMCs, taken from culture after CMV antigen stimulation. The rearranged segments are TRBV27 and TRBJ1-5; TRBD1 fits 9 bases in the junction. The CDR3 sequence is CASSPGGTGFQPQHF. The nucleotide sequence is TGTGCCAGCAGTCCCGGAGGGACAGGGTTCCAGCCCCAGCATTTT.